This note documents a single T cell receptor (beta chain) sequence. Its antigen is as yet unknown. The data were obtained in a study of cytomegalovirus exposure and HLA in healthy donors. The study's findings and limits: Most TCR sequences proved rare, with some public TCRs found in many donors. Cytomegalovirus status was reportedly diagnosed by the classifier with high specificity and sensitivity. Prior analysis indicated that the majority of TCR beta V segments exhibited productivity approximately 87% or approximately 30% of the time.

V lost 0 bases to trimming and J lost 3 bases, with 12 bases between them. The germline CDR1 and CDR2 sequences are LNHDA and SQIVND (reference sequence). This CDR3 is built from 16 residues. PCR used 60 Vbeta primers and 13 Jbeta primers. Sequenced by immunoSEQ multiplex PCR; TCRdb stores in-frame clones only, minus some. The sample holds fewer than 130,000 clones, about three quarters seen once. This clonotype was obtained from a woman aged 55-69 years in good health and CMV-seropositive. The chain employs TRBV19 and TRBJ1-5, with D possibly being TRBD1 (5 bases). Sequencing was done on a sample of PBMCs. CDR3 bases: TGTGCCAGTAGTATAGATCAGGGCCCCCACAATCAGCCCCAGCATTTT. Translating gives CASSIDQGPHNQPQHF. Full variable domain (missing parts from reference TRBV19 and TRBJ1-5): DGGITQSPKYLFRKEGQNVTLSCEQNLNHDAMYWYRQDPGQGLRLIYYSQIVNDFQKGDIAEGYSVSREKKESFPLTVTSAQKNPTAFYLCASSIDQGPHNQPQHFGDGTRLSIL.